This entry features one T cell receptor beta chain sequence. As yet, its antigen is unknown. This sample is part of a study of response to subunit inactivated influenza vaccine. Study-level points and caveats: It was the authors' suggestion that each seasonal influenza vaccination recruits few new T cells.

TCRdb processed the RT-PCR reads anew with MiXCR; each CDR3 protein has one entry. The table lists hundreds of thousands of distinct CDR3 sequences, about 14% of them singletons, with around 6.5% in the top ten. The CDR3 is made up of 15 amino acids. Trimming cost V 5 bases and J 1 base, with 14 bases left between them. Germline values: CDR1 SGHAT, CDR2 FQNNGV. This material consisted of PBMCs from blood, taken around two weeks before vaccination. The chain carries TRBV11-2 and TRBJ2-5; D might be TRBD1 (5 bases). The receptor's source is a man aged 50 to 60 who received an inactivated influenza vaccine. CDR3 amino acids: CASSPRPGFQETQYF. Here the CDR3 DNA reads TGTGCCAGCAGCCCCCGGCCAGGGTTCCAAGAGACCCAGTACTTC.